This passage covers 13 T cell receptor beta chains from one sample sequenced in a study of HIV-infected patients and healthy controls. 400 to 550 ng RNA was reverse transcribed with alpha and beta constant-region primers. Each of the alpha and beta chains got its own library through chain-specific third strand synthesis with indices. TCRdb processed the 5' RACE reads anew with MiXCR; each CDR3 protein has one entry. The sample carries roughly 8,100 distinct CDR3 sequences, almost 8% recorded once. All unsorted peripheral T cells were captured because whole blood was used without fractionation. Source: blood, taken before antiretroviral therapy. Receptors were obtained from an adult with HIV infection.

This clonotype was picked up many times. The rearrangement uses TRBV7-9 and TRBJ2-7, with 7 bases matching TRBD1. In germline, CDR1 is SEHNR, CDR2 FQNEAQ (reference sequence). There are 14 residues in the CDR3. The J segment lost 4 bases and the V segment lost 5 bases, leaving 8 bases of the junction unmatched. CDR3 in amino acids: CASSPTTGFYEQYF. The DNA of the CDR3 is TGTGCCAGCAGCCCCACGACAGGGTTTTACGAGCAGTACTTC.

This clonotype was detected only a few times. This chain links TRBV30 with TRBJ1-5; 10 bases are a match to TRBD1. Germline V gives CDR1 GTSNPN, CDR2 SVGIG (reference sequence). The CDR3 is 16 amino acids. V lost 3 bases and J lost 7; bases outside the gene matches: 12. DNA for the CDR3: TGTGCCTGGAGCGCGGGGACAGGGGAATGGGAACAGCCCCAGCATTTT. Its translation: CAWSAGTGEWEQPQHF.

In its sample, this clonotype is medium-sized. The CDR3: CASSPGPNAGGYTF. DNA for the CDR3: TGTGCCAGCAGCCCCGGGCCGAACGCGGGTGGCTACACCTTC. This chain uses TRBV7-2 with TRBJ1-2; D unclear. This CDR3 has 14 amino acids. The germline V gene encodes CDR1 SGHTA and CDR2 FQGNSA. Between the trimmed V and J ends, which lost 5 bases and 7 bases, there was a span of 17 bases.

This clonotype was found many times. This chain joins TRBV13 and TRBJ1-1, with 9 bases matching TRBD1. This CDR3 is 14 amino acids long. Germline values: CDR1 PRHDT, CDR2 FYEKMQ (reference sequence). V shed 4 bases, J shed 1 base, and the junction held 1 base outside the gene matches. The DNA of the CDR3 is TGTGCCAGCAGCTCGACAGGGGGGAACACTGAAGCTTTCTTT. It yields the protein CASSSTGGNTEAFF.

The sample holds a few counts of this clonotype. The chain recombines TRBV7-6 with TRBJ1-6; D is ambiguous. Germline-derived CDR1 and CDR2 are SGHVS and FNYEAQ. The V end lost 6 bases, the J end lost 9 bases, and 12 bases lay between the germline ends. The CDR3 is made up of 13 amino acids. The CDR3 reads CASSTDGGSPLHF. The CDR3 nucleotides are TGTGCCAGCAGTACAGATGGAGGTTCACCCCTCCACTTT. The complete variable domain, with remaining parts taken from reference TRBV7-6 and TRBJ1-6, reads GAGVSQSPRYKVTKRGQDVALRCDPISGHVSLYWYRQALGQGPEFLTYFNYEAQQDKSGLPNDRFSAERPEGSISTLTIQRTEQRDSAMYRCASSTDGGSPLHFGNGTRLTVT.

The chain is built from TRBV10-3 and TRBJ1-1; possibly TRBD1 for D (6 bases). Per germline, CDR1 ENHRY and CDR2 SYGVKD. V dropped 10 bases and J dropped 0 bases, with 18 bases sitting between them. There are 15 residues in the CDR3. Written as DNA, the CDR3 is TGTGCCACGGGCGGGGGGCAGGGAGTGAACACTGAAGCTTTCTTT. It specifies CATGGGQGVNTEAFF.

This clonotype was seen at least ten times. The gene calls are TRBV5-1 and TRBJ1-4; D is undetermined. Germline V gene lookup returns CDR1 SGHRS and CDR2 YFSETQ. CDR3 length equals 16 residues. The V gene lost 5 bases and the J gene lost 0 bases, with 14 bases spanning the gap. The CDR3 DNA sequence: TGCGCCAGCAGTTGGTTTGGGGATGCAACTAATGAAAAACTGTTTTTT. Protein product: CASSWFGDATNEKLFF.

By share, this clonotype ranks as medium-sized (0.01 to 0.1%). This chain connects TRBV7-9 to TRBJ1-2; no clear D gene. The germline V and J ends were trimmed by 7 bases and 2 bases, with 11 bases remaining between them. This CDR3 is 13 amino acids long. Germline V gives CDR1 SEHNR, CDR2 FQNEAQ (reference sequence). The CDR3 loop is CASTELANYGYTF. The CDR3, as DNA: TGTGCCAGCACCGAATTGGCGAACTATGGCTACACCTTC.

This clonotype was recorded at least ten times. This chain connects TRBV20-1 to TRBJ1-3, with unresolved D. The CDR3 is 12 amino acids. Trimming removed 6 bases at V and 1 base at J, with 7 bases between. Germline V lookup: CDR1 DFQATT, CDR2 SNEGSKA (reference sequence). The CDR3 DNA is TGCAGTGCCCATTTTTCTGGAAACACCATATATTTT. This encodes CSAHFSGNTIYF.

This clonotype is medium-sized. The V gene is TRBV7-2, the J gene TRBJ1-1; TRBD1 matches 7 bases. The trim removed 2 bases at V and 11 bases at J, leaving 5 bases unmatched. The germline CDR1 and CDR2 sequences are SGHTA and FQGNSA. The CDR3 length is 12 residues. CDR3 region: CASSLRQGAAFF. The DNA for the CDR3 is TGTGCCAGCAGCTTAAGACAGGGCGCGGCTTTCTTT.

In this sample, this clonotype turned up many times. This rearrangement joins TRBV7-9 to TRBJ2-3; D is undetermined. CDR1 is SEHNR and CDR2 is FQNEAQ in the germline V gene (reference sequence). V lost 1 base to trimming and J lost 0 bases, with 2 bases between them. The CDR3 loop spans 13 amino acids. The DNA of the CDR3 is TGTGCCAGCAGCTTAGGCAGCACAGATACGCAGTATTTT. It encodes CASSLGSTDTQYF. Based on the CDR3 plus reference TRBV7-9 and TRBJ2-3, the full variable domain is DTGVSQNPRHKITKRGQNVTFRCDPISEHNRLYWYRQTLGQGPEFLTYFQNEAQLEKSRLLSDRFSAERPKGSFSTLEIQRTEQGDSAMYLCASSLGSTDTQYFGPGTRLTVL.

This clonotype qualifies as medium-sized. V gene TRBV4-3 combines with J gene TRBJ2-3; 11 positions agree with TRBD2. Germline CDR1 LGHNA, CDR2 YSLEER. The CDR3 has 16 amino acids. Losses at the gene ends were 3 bases for V and 0 bases for J; bases not matched to a gene: 2. This chain's CDR3 is CASSHRLAGSTDTQYF. CDR3 DNA: TGCGCCAGCAGCCACAGACTAGCGGGAAGCACAGATACGCAGTATTTT.

There are many counts of this clonotype. This chain connects TRBV6-2 or TRBV6-3 to TRBJ2-7; TRBD2 matches at 10 bases. This CDR3 is built from 18 residues. The V gene's germline CDR1 is MNHEY and CDR2 SVGEGT. Trimming removed 5 bases from V and 2 bases from J; junction bases left unmatched: 15. CDR3 coding DNA: TGTGCCAGCAGTGGCGGGACTAGCGTTATGACTTTGGCCTACGAGCAGTACTTC. It codes for CASSGGTSVMTLAYEQYF.